The next 27 T cell receptor beta chains were all read from a single sample in a study of blood T cell repertoires in COVID-19. Assay used: immunoSEQ multiplex PCR; TCRdb lists only in-frame clones, some missing. The profile shows around 160,000 clones, about nine tenths of them singletons. The sequenced sample was PBMCs or T cells enriched from blood (not recorded which). The receptors were sampled from a woman in her 40s who had been exposed to COVID-19.

The CDR3 reads CASSQTGDQPQHF. The CDR3 DNA reads TGTGCCAGCAGTCAGACAGGGGATCAGCCCCAGCATTTT. The chain combines TRBV27 with TRBJ1-5; TRBD1 aligns across 8 bases. Germline CDR1 and CDR2: MNHEY and SMNVEV (reference sequence). There are 13 residues in the CDR3. With 5 bases clipped from V and 5 bases from J, the junction kept 2 bases outside the gene matches.

J is TRBJ2-2 and V is TRBV27; D is possibly TRBD2 (5 bases). The germline V and J ends were trimmed by 6 bases and 4 bases, with 15 bases remaining between them. Germline CDR1 is MNHEY and CDR2 is SMNVEV (reference sequence). The CDR3 runs 15 residues. In DNA, the CDR3 is TGTGCCAGCAGCTACGGGGTGCTGGCCACCGGGGAGCTGTTTTTT. Translation gives CASSYGVLATGELFF.

This rearrangement joins TRBV6-5 to TRBJ1-1; perhaps TRBD1 as D (6 bases). Trimming removed 11 bases at V and 5 bases at J, with 18 bases between. This CDR3 is 13 amino acids long. The germline V gene has CDR1 MNHEY and CDR2 SVGAGI. The CDR3, as DNA: TGTGCCTGTGGCAGGGGCTATGGTACTGAAGCTTTCTTT. Protein product: CACGRGYGTEAFF.

As to this clone: Other DNA sequences in this specimen translate into the identical CDR3. The chain is built from TRBV9 and TRBJ1-1; the D is unclear. From germline, CDR1 is SGDLS and CDR2 YYNGEE. The ends were cut back, 1 base at V and 4 bases at J, with 8 bases in the middle. The CDR3 is made up of 13 amino acids. The DNA for the CDR3 is TGTGCCAGCAGCGTAACAGCCAGCACTGAAGCTTTCTTT. It is translated as CASSVTASTEAFF.

The V gene is TRBV18, the J gene TRBJ2-7, with TRBD1 matching 8 bases. V gave up 5 bases and J gave up 3 bases; unmatched junction bases: 3. Germline assignment: CDR1 KGHSH and CDR2 LQKENI. The CDR3 spans 13 residues. CDR3 bases: TGTGCCAGCTCATTCGACAGGGGCTACGAGCAGTACTTC. Amino acids: CASSFDRGYEQYF.

DNA for the CDR3: TGTGCCAGCAGTTTACAGGGCCGGAATTCACCCCTCCACTTT. Encoded protein: CASSLQGRNSPLHF. The genes are TRBV6-5 and TRBJ1-6, with a possible D match to TRBD1 (6 bases). Trimming took 4 bases from V and 7 from J, leaving 11 bases between them. Per germline, CDR1 MNHEY and CDR2 SVGAGI. The CDR3 has 14 amino acids.

The rearrangement joins TRBV5-1 to TRBJ1-1, with 11 positions matching TRBD1. Germline V lookup: CDR1 SGHRS, CDR2 YFSETQ. This CDR3 comprises 17 residues. V trimming: 6 bases; J trimming: 4 bases; junction bases outside the gene matches: 14. This chain's CDR3 is CASTPRWDRGGSTEAFF. The CDR3 DNA follows: TGCGCCAGCACCCCACGGTGGGACAGGGGGGGAAGCACTGAAGCTTTCTTT. Drawing the rest from reference TRBV5-1 and TRBJ1-1, the complete variable domain is KAGVTQTPRYLIKTRGQQVTLSCSPISGHRSVSWYQQTPGQGLQFLFEYFSETQRNKGNFPGRFSGRQFSNSRSEMNVSTLELGDSALYLCASTPRWDRGGSTEAFFGQGTRLTVV.

This chain joins TRBV28 and TRBJ1-3; 11 positions agree with TRBD1. V lost 5 bases and J lost 0; bases outside the gene matches: 9. This CDR3 comprises 18 residues. Per germline, CDR1 MDHEN and CDR2 SYDVKM. CDR3: CASSRPGQGGYSGNTIYF. CDR3 DNA sequence: TGTGCCAGCAGTCGTCCGGGACAGGGGGGATACTCTGGAAACACCATATATTTT.

J is TRBJ2-7 and V is TRBV11-1, with 10 bases matching TRBD1. The CDR3 sequence is 16 residues long. V lost 5 bases and J lost 3; bases outside the gene matches: 10. Germline CDR1 reads SGHAT; CDR2 reads FQDESV (reference sequence). Here the CDR3 reads CASSASRGQGYYEQYF. In DNA, the CDR3 is TGTGCCAGCAGCGCTTCGAGGGGACAGGGGTACTACGAGCAGTACTTC.

This chain joins TRBV7-2 and TRBJ2-3; the D gene is possibly TRBD2 (6 bases). The CDR3 has 15 residues. Trimming cost V 3 bases and J 1 base, with 11 bases left between them. Germline V gene lookup returns CDR1 SGHTA and CDR2 FQGNSA. CDR3 amino acids: CASSFRRGRTDTQYF. CDR3 coding DNA: TGTGCCAGCAGCTTTAGGCGGGGACGCACAGATACGCAGTATTTT.

The genes are TRBV19 and TRBJ1-3, with 7 bases aligning to TRBD1. CDR1 and CDR2 (germline): LNHDA, SQIVND (reference sequence). V lost 5 bases and J lost 4; bases outside the gene matches: 8. This CDR3 contains 15 residues. As DNA, the CDR3 is TGTGCCAGTAGTTCAGAAACAGGGGTCGGAAACACCATATATTTT. This gives the protein CASSSETGVGNTIYF.

The J gene is TRBJ2-5, the V gene TRBV7-7; D gene ambiguous. Germline CDR1 reads SSHAT; CDR2 reads FNYEAQ (reference sequence). This CDR3 comprises 13 residues. The germline V and J ends were trimmed by 2 bases and 3 bases, with 7 bases remaining between them. The CDR3 here is CASSLYYEETQYF. As DNA, the CDR3 is TGTGCCAGCAGCTTATACTATGAAGAGACCCAGTACTTC.

The chain recombines TRBV7-3 with TRBJ2-1; TRBD1 aligns across 8 bases. CDR3 length: 15 residues. Germline V CDR1 and CDR2: SGHTA, FQGTGA. Trimming at V came to 5 bases and at J to 7 bases, leaving 10 bases not matched to a gene. CDR3 in DNA: TGTGCCAGCAGCCCAGGGGGACAGGTAAAGAATGAGCAGTTCTTC. Translation: CASSPGGQVKNEQFF.

As to this clone: Germline is not matched at one junction end, which may reflect a read error. This chain connects TRBV7-9 to TRBJ1-2; a weak D match, TRBD1 (5 bases). Per the germline V gene, CDR1 is SEHNR and CDR2 is FQNEAQ (reference sequence). This CDR3 region has 12 residues. The CDR3 protein is CASRLDSYGYTF. CDR3 DNA: TGTGCCAGCAGGTTAGACAGCTATGGCTACACCTTC.

The V gene is TRBV5-4, the J gene TRBJ1-2; TRBD1 agrees at 10 bases. J was trimmed by 4 bases and V by 4 bases; bases with no gene match: 7. In germline, CDR1 is SGHNT, CDR2 YYREEE (reference sequence). CDR3 length equals 15 residues. The CDR3 nucleotides are TGTGCCAGCAGCCTCCGGGACAGGGGCCTCTATGGCTACACCTTC. It encodes CASSLRDRGLYGYTF.

The chain links TRBV19 to TRBJ1-5; TRBD1 might be the D (5 bases). The V end lost 8 bases, the J end lost 7 bases, and 12 bases lay between the germline ends. This CDR3 comprises 12 residues. The germline V gene encodes CDR1 LNHDA and CDR2 SQIVND (reference sequence). In nucleotides, the CDR3 is TGTGCCAGTGATCCAGGGTACCAGCCCCAGCATTTT. This encodes CASDPGYQPQHF.

In DNA form, the CDR3 reads TGTGCCAGCAGTTACTTGGAGCGGGGGGGCCCATACGAGCAGTACTTC. Protein sequence: CASSYLERGGPYEQYF. The chain employs TRBV6-5 and TRBJ2-7; 10 bases map to TRBD2. The V gene end was trimmed by 1 base and the J gene end by 4 bases; junction bases not matched to a gene: 7. Germline lookup yields CDR1 MNHEY and CDR2 SVGAGI. The CDR3 consists of 16 residues.

This chain joins TRBV4-3 and TRBJ2-5; a weak D match, TRBD1 (7 bases). The V gene's germline CDR1 is LGHNA and CDR2 YSLEER. There are 15 residues in the CDR3. The V gene lost 5 bases and the J gene lost 3 bases, with 16 bases spanning the gap. As DNA, the CDR3 is TGCGCCAGCAGCGCCCGGGGGACAGAGAAAGAGACCCAGTACTTC. It yields the protein CASSARGTEKETQYF.

The V gene is TRBV7-2, the J gene TRBJ2-1; 7 bases match TRBD1. V was clipped by 3 bases and J by 5 bases; unmatched bases: 4. Germline values: CDR1 SGHTA, CDR2 FQGNSA. The CDR3 spans 14 residues. In nucleotides, the CDR3 is TGTGCCAGCAGCTTGGGGACAGCTGACAATGAGCAGTTCTTC. Translating gives CASSLGTADNEQFF. The variable domain in full, completed from reference TRBV7-2 and TRBJ2-1, reads GAGVSQSPSNKVTEKGKDVELRCDPISGHTALYWYRQSLGQGLEFLIYFQGNSAPDKSGLPSDRFSAERTGGSVSTLTIQRTQQEDSAVYLCASSLGTADNEQFFGPGTRLTVL.

The chain recombines TRBV2 with TRBJ2-7, with 8 bases aligning to TRBD1. Germline trimming cut 2 bases from V and 3 bases from J; bases unmatched to any gene: 6. The CDR3 spans 15 residues. From germline, CDR1 is SNHLY and CDR2 FYNNEI. The CDR3 DNA is TGTGCCAGCAGTGAAATCTTAGGACAGGGCTACGAGCAGTACTTC. Protein product: CASSEILGQGYEQYF.

CDR3 DNA: TGTGCCAGCTCACCACAACAGGGGGTGGATGGCTACACCTTC. Amino acid sequence: CASSPQQGVDGYTF. V usage is TRBV18 and J usage is TRBJ1-2, with TRBD1 identical over 8 bases. This CDR3 is 14 amino acids long. The germline CDR1 and CDR2 sequences are KGHSH and LQKENI. Losses at the gene ends were 1 base for V and 6 bases for J; bases not matched to a gene: 4.

This chain uses TRBV7-2 with TRBJ2-1; D remains ambiguous. V was trimmed by 2 bases and J by 8 bases, leaving 4 bases between them. This CDR3 spans 11 amino acids. Germline values: CDR1 SGHTA, CDR2 FQGNSA. Here the CDR3 reads CASSLSHEQFF. The CDR3 DNA is TGTGCCAGCAGCTTAAGCCATGAGCAGTTCTTC. The whole variable domain, filled in from reference TRBV7-2 and TRBJ2-1, reads GAGVSQSPSNKVTEKGKDVELRCDPISGHTALYWYRQSLGQGLEFLIYFQGNSAPDKSGLPSDRFSAERTGGSVSTLTIQRTQQEDSAVYLCASSLSHEQFFGPGTRLTVL.

The chain combines TRBV28 with TRBJ2-7; D uncertain. Germline V gene data show CDR1 as MDHEN and CDR2 as SYDVKM. V was clipped by 2 bases and J by 2 bases, with 7 bases between them. The CDR3 loop spans 13 amino acids. The chain's CDR3 is CASSLHSPYEQYF. The DNA of the CDR3 is TGTGCCAGCAGTTTACACAGTCCCTACGAGCAGTACTTC.

This clone was seen once. The V call is TRBV18, the J call TRBJ2-7; unclear D gene. Trimming took off 1 base at V and 0 bases at J, with 13 bases between the two ends. Looked up from germline, CDR1 is KGHSH and CDR2 is LQKENI. CDR3 size: 16 residues. The CDR3 nucleotides read TGTGCCAGCTCACCACTCGGCGACGGGTCCTCCTACGAGCAGTACTTC. Its protein is CASSPLGDGSSYEQYF.

J is TRBJ1-2 and V is TRBV28; tentatively, D is TRBD1 (5 bases). CDR1 MDHEN and CDR2 SYDVKM come from the germline V gene. V lost 2 bases and J 4 bases, leaving 11 bases between the germline ends. This CDR3 spans 14 amino acids. CDR3 sequence reads: CASSLGQGTYGYTF. The DNA of the CDR3 is TGTGCCAGCAGTTTAGGGCAGGGAACCTATGGCTACACCTTC.

The V call is TRBV25-1, the J call TRBJ1-1; D is undetermined. Looked up from germline, CDR1 is MGHDK and CDR2 is SYGVNS. The germline V and J ends were trimmed by 7 bases and 7 bases, with 10 bases remaining between them. This CDR3 has 11 amino acids. The CDR3 spells CASTPGDEAFF. Written as DNA, the CDR3 is TGTGCCAGCACGCCGGGAGATGAAGCTTTCTTT.

J is TRBJ1-1 and V is TRBV29-1; D might be TRBD1 (5 bases). In germline, CDR1 is SQVTM, CDR2 ANQGSEA. The CDR3 length is 13 residues. Trimming stripped 7 bases from V and 5 bases from J, with 17 bases between. The CDR3: CSAQGPGGTEAFF. As DNA, the CDR3 is TGCAGCGCTCAGGGCCCCGGCGGAACTGAAGCTTTCTTT.